This T cell receptor (beta chain) is from a study of cytomegalovirus exposure and HLA in healthy donors. Points from the study as a whole: The investigators catalogued 180 or so TCR beta chains as cytomegalovirus-associated.

PCR amplification relied on 60 Vbeta primers (plus 13 Jbeta primers). Assay: immunoSEQ multiplex PCR; the TCRdb copy retains only in-frame clones and omits some. The table has 80,000 or so clones, around 9.1% seen once. This clone was counted a few times. The antigen is not known. Unmatched junction bases numbered 12, after V lost 0 bases and J lost 6 bases. Germline values: CDR1 SGDLS, CDR2 YYNGEE. The CDR3 loop spans 19 amino acids. Participants comprised healthy donors of bone marrow. Specimen: PBMCs. The J gene is TRBJ2-1, the V gene TRBV9; 13 bases agree with TRBD2. This receptor was identified in a man in his 60s in good health and CMV-seropositive. The CDR3, as DNA: TGTGCCAGCAGCGTAGCTGAACTAGCGGGGGGGTTCACAGGCAATGAGCAGTTCTTC. Its translation is CASSVAELAGGFTGNEQFF.